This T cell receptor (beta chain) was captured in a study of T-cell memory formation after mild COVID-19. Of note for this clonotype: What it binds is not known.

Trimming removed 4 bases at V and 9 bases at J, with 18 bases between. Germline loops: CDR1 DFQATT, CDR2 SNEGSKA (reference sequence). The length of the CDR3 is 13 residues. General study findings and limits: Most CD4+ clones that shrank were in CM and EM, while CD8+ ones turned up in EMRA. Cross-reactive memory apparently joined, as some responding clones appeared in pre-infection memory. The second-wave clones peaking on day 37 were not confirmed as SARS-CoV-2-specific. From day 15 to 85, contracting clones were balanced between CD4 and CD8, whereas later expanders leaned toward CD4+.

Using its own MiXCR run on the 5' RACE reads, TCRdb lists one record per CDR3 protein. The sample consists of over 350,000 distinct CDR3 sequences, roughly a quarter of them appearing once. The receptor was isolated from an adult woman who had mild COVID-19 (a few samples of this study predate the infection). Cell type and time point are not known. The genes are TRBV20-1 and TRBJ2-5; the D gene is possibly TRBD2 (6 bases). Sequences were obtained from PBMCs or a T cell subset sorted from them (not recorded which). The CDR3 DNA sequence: TGCAGTGCTAAAGGCGGGGCCGTCGGGTCCCAGTACTTC. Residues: CSAKGGAVGSQYF.